One and the same sample provided the 5 T cell receptor beta chains below, sequenced in a study of liver allograft versus peripheral blood T cells. On the study more broadly: Within transplanted livers, the T cell receptor repertoires were examined and compared against the repertoires present in the peripheral blood of liver transplant recipients.

Each CDR3 protein gets one entry after TCRdb re-called the reads with MiXCR. The sample shows about 200 distinct CDR3 sequences, around 20% of them seen only once. These receptor sequences come from a human patient who had a liver transplant. Some T cells may possibly be graft donor cells.

V and J are TRBV6-1 and TRBJ2-7; tentatively, D is TRBD1 or TRBD2 (5 bases each). V dropped 5 bases and J dropped 6 bases, with 17 bases sitting between them. The V gene's germline CDR1 is MNHNS and CDR2 SASEGT. The CDR3 is made up of 14 amino acids. In nucleotides, the CDR3 is TGTGCCAGCAGTCCCCGGGACGAAGGGCTCGAGCAGTACTTC. Its translation is CASSPRDEGLEQYF.

By proportion, this clonotype is hyperexpanded. The chain is built from TRBV6-1 and TRBJ2-1; D unclear. The germline V gene has CDR1 MNHNS and CDR2 SASEGT. The CDR3 totals 12 residues. V dropped 10 bases and J dropped 5 bases, with 12 bases sitting between them. The CDR3 DNA is TGTGCCACCTCTCCACGGAACAATGAGCAGTTCTTC. Amino acids: CATSPRNNEQFF.

This clonotype was detected once. It is likely a read error: a sequence one base away is far more abundant. V and J are TRBV6-1 and TRBJ1-2; D remains unclear. The CDR3 runs to 12 residues. CDR1 MNHNS and CDR2 SASEGT come from the germline V gene. The CDR3 spells CATSPRNNERFF. The CDR3 DNA reads TGTGCCACCTCTCCACGGAACAATGAGCGGTTCTTC.

By share, this clonotype counts as large. The chain has TRBV7-9 and TRBJ1-1; D ambiguous. Per the germline V gene, CDR1 is SEHNR and CDR2 is FQNEAQ (reference sequence). The ends were cut back, 4 bases at V and 6 bases at J, with 15 bases in the middle. The CDR3 length is 14 residues. CDR3 sequence: CASSYSLLNPEAFF. CDR3 nucleotides: TGTGCCAGCAGCTACAGTTTACTTAACCCTGAAGCTTTCTTT.

This clonotype was observed a few times. This chain uses TRBV6-2 or TRBV6-3 with TRBJ2-7; no definite D call. The CDR3 runs 15 residues. The V and J ends lost 1 base and 0 bases respectively, with 10 bases between them. The V gene's germline CDR1 is MNHEY and CDR2 SVGEGT. Written as DNA, the CDR3 is TGTGCCAGCAGTTACTACAGTTTAAGCTCCTACGAGCAGTACTTC. Its protein is CASSYYSLSSYEQYF.